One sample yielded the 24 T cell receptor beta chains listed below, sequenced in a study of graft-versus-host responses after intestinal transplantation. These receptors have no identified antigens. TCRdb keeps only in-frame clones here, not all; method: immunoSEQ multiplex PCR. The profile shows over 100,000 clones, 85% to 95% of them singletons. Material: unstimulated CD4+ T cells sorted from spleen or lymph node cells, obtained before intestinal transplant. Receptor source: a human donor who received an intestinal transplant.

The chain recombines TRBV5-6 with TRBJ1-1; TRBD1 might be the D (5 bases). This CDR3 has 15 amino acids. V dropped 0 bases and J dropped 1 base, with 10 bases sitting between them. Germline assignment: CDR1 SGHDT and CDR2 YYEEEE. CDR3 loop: CASSLVGGTNTEAFF. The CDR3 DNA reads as TGTGCCAGCAGCTTGGTCGGGGGAACGAACACTGAAGCTTTCTTT.

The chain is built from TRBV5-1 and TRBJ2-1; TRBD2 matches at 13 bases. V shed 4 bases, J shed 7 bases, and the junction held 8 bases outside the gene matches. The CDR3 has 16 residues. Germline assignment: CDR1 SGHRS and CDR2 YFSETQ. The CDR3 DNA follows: TGCGCCAGCAGCACAAGGACTAGCGGGAGAGGTAATGAGCAGTTCTTC. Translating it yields CASSTRTSGRGNEQFF. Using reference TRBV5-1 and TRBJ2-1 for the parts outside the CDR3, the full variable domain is KAGVTQTPRYLIKTRGQQVTLSCSPISGHRSVSWYQQTPGQGLQFLFEYFSETQRNKGNFPGRFSGRQFSNSRSEMNVSTLELGDSALYLCASSTRTSGRGNEQFFGPGTRLTVL.

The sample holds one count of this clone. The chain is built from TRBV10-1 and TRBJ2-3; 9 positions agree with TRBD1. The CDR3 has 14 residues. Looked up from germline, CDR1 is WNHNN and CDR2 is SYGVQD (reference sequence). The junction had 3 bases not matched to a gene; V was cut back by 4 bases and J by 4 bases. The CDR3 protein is CASSGRTGADTQYF. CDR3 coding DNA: TGCGCCAGCAGTGGAAGGACAGGGGCAGATACGCAGTATTTT.

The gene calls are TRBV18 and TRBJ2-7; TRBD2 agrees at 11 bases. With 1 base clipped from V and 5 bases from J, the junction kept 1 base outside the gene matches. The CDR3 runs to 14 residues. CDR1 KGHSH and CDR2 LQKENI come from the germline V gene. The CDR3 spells CASSPLAGGDEQYF. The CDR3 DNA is TGTGCCAGCTCACCACTAGCGGGAGGGGACGAGCAGTACTTC.

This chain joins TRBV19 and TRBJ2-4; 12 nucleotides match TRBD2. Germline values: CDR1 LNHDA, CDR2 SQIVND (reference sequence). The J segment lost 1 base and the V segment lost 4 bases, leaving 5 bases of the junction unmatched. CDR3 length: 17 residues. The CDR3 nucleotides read TGTGCCAGTAGTAGGCCGACTAGCGGGAGTGCCAAAAACATTCAGTACTTC. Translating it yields CASSRPTSGSAKNIQYF.

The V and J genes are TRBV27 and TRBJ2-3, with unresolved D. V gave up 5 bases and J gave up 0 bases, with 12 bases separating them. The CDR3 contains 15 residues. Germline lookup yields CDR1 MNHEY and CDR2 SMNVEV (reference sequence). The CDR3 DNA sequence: TGTGCCAGCAGTAGTCCGCTCAGGAGCACAGATACGCAGTATTTT. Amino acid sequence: CASSSPLRSTDTQYF.

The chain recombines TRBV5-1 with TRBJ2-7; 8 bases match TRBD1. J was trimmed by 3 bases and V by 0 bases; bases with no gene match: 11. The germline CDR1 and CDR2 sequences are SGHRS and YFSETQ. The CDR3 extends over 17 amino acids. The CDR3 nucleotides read TGCGCCAGCAGCTTGGCCGTCAGGGGGCTCCTGAACTACGAGCAGTACTTC. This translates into CASSLAVRGLLNYEQYF.

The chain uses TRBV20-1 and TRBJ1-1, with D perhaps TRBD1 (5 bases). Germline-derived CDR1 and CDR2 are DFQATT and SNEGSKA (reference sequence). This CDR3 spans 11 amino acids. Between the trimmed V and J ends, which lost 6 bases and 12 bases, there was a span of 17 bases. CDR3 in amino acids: CSAAPGTTPFF. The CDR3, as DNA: TGCAGTGCCGCCCCCGGGACTACCCCTTTCTTT.

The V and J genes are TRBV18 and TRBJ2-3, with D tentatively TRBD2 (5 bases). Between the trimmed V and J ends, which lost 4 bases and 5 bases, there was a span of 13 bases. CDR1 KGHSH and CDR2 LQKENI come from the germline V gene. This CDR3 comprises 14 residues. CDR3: CASSRTRTEDTQYF. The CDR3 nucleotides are TGTGCCAGCTCACGGACTCGAACGGAAGATACGCAGTATTTT.

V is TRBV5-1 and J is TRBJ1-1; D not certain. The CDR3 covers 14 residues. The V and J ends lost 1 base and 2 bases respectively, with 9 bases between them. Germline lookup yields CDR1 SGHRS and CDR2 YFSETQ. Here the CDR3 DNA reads TGCGCCAGCAGCTTGACATCCTTAAACACTGAAGCTTTCTTT. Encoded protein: CASSLTSLNTEAFF. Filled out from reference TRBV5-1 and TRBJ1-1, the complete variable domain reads KAGVTQTPRYLIKTRGQQVTLSCSPISGHRSVSWYQQTPGQGLQFLFEYFSETQRNKGNFPGRFSGRQFSNSRSEMNVSTLELGDSALYLCASSLTSLNTEAFFGQGTRLTVV.

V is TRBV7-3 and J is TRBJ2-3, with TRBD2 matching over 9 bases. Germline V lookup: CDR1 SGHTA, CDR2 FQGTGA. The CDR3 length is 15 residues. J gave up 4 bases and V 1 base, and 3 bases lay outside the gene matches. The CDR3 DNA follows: TGTGCCAGCAGCTTAAAGGGCGGGAGGGCAGATACGCAGTATTTT. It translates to CASSLKGGRADTQYF.

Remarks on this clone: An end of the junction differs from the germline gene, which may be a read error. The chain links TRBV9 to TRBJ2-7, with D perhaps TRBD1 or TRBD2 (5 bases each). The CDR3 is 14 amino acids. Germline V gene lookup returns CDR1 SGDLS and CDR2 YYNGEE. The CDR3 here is CASSVGPNSREQCF. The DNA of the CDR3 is TGTGCCAGCAGCGTGGGACCTAACTCTAGGGAGCAGTGCTTC.

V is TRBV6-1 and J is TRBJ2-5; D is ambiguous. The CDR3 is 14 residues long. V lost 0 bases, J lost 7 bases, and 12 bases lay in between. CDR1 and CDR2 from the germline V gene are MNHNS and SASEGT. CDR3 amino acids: CASSEAPLGATQYF. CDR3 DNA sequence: TGTGCCAGCAGTGAAGCCCCCTTGGGTGCGACCCAGTACTTC.

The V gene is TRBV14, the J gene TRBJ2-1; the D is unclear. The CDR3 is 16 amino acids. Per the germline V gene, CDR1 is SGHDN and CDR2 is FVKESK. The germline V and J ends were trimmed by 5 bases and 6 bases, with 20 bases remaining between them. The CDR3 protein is CASSIIYTKAANEQFF. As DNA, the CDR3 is TGTGCCAGCAGCATAATATACACCAAGGCGGCCAATGAGCAGTTCTTC.

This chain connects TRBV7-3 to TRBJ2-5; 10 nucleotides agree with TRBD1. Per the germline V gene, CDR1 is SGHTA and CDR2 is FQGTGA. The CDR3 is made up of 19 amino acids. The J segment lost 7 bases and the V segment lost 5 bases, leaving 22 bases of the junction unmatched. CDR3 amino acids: CASSHFPGTGAPDRRTQYF. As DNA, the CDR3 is TGTGCCAGCAGCCATTTCCCCGGGACAGGGGCCCCCGATCGTCGGACCCAGTACTTC.

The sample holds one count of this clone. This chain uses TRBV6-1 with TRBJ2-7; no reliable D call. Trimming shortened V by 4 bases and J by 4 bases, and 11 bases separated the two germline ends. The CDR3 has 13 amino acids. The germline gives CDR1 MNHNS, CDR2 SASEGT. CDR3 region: CASSVPPVYEQYF. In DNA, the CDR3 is TGTGCCAGCAGTGTCCCGCCAGTATACGAGCAGTACTTC.

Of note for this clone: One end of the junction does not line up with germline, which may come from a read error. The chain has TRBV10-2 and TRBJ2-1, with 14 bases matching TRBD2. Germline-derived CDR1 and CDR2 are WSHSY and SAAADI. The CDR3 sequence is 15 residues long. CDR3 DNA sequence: TGCGCCAGCAGTGAAGGGACTAGCGGGAGAAATGGGCAGTTCTTC. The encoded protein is CASSEGTSGRNGQFF.

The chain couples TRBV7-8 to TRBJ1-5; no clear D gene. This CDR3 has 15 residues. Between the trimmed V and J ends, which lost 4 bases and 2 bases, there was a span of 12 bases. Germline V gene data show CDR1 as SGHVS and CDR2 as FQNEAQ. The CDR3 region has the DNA TGTGCCAGCAGCTCCCCATGGTACGGCAATCAGCCCCAGCATTTT. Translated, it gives CASSSPWYGNQPQHF. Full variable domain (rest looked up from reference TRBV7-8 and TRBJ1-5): GAGVSQSPRYKVAKRGQDVALRCDPISGHVSLFWYQQALGQGPEFLTYFQNEAQLDKSGLPSDRFFAERPEGSVSTLKIQRTQQEDSAVYLCASSSPWYGNQPQHFGDGTRLSIL.

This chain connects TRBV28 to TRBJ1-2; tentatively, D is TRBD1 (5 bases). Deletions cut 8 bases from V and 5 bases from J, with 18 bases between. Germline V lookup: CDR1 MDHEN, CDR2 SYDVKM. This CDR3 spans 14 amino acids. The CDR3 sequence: CASRSTGVRYGYTF. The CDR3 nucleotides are TGTGCCAGCCGATCCACAGGTGTCCGGTATGGCTACACCTTC.

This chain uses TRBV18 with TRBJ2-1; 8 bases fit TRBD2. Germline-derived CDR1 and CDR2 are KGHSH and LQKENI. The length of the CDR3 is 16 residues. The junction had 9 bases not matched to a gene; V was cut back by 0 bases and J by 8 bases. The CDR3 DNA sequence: TGTGCCAGCTCACCACCGAGGGCGGGAGGTGGGGATGAGCAGTTCTTC. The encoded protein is CASSPPRAGGGDEQFF.

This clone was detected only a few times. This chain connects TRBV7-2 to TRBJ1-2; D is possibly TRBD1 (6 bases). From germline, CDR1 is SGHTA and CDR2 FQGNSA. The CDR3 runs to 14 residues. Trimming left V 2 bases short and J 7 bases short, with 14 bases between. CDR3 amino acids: CASSLIGGGGGYTF. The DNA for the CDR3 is TGTGCCAGCAGCTTAATAGGGGGAGGCGGTGGCTACACCTTC. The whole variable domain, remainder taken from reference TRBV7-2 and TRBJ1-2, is GAGVSQSPSNKVTEKGKDVELRCDPISGHTALYWYRQSLGQGLEFLIYFQGNSAPDKSGLPSDRFSAERTGGSVSTLTIQRTQQEDSAVYLCASSLIGGGGGYTFGSGTRLTVV.

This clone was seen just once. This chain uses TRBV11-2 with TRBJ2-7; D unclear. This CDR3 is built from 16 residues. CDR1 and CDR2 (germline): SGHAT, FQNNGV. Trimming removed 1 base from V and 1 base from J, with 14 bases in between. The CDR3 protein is CASSLGLGPISYEQYF. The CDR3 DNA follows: TGTGCCAGCAGCTTAGGTCTAGGCCCGATTTCCTACGAGCAGTACTTC.

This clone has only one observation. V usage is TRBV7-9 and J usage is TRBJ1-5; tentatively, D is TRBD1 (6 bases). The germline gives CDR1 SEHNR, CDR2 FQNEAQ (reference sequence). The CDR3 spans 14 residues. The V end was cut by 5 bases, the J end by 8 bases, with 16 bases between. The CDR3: CASSARQEGKPQHF. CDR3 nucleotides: TGTGCCAGCAGCGCCAGACAGGAGGGGAAGCCCCAGCATTTT.

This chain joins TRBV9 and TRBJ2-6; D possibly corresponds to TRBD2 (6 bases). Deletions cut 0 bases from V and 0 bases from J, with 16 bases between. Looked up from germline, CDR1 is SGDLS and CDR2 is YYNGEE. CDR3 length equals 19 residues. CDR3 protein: CASSVASRGGISGANVLTF. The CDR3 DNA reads TGTGCCAGCAGCGTAGCCTCTCGCGGCGGGATCTCTGGGGCCAACGTCCTGACTTTC.